Below, 17 T cell receptor beta chains from the same sample are listed, as sequenced in a study of human T cells and chemical hapten exposure. MiXCR was run by TCRdb on the RACE reads, yielding one entry per CDR3 protein. In the table there are around 380,000 distinct CDR3 sequences, 4.8% of which are singletons. Time point: patch test 1, 2 weeks after DPC sensitization. The treatment here: therapeutic diphenylcyclopropenone sensitization with weekly scalp DPC. The source was whole blood, collected in connection with sensitization to the hapten diphenylcyclopropenone (DPC). The source of these receptors is a woman aged 45-65 years with alopecia areata. Some clones in this sample may be carry-over from other donors' samples.

This clonotype was found many times. V usage is TRBV10-3 and J usage is TRBJ2-7, with 8 nucleotides matching TRBD1. The germline V gene encodes CDR1 ENHRY and CDR2 SYGVKD. CDR3 length: 12 residues. V shed 7 bases, J shed 7 bases, and the junction held 6 bases outside the gene matches. CDR3 DNA sequence: TGTGCCATCACCCAGACAGGGGTTGAGCAGTACTTC. Protein sequence: CAITQTGVEQYF.

This clonotype has a count of ten or more. This chain connects TRBV9 to TRBJ2-1; D call uncertain. This CDR3 spans 16 amino acids. Germline values: CDR1 SGDLS, CDR2 YYNGEE. V was cut by 1 base and J by 0 bases, with 11 bases left in between. CDR3 region: CASSVSAGVSYNEQFF. For the CDR3, the DNA is TGTGCCAGCAGCGTAAGCGCTGGGGTCTCCTACAATGAGCAGTTCTTC. Full variable domain (rest looked up from reference TRBV9 and TRBJ2-1): DSGVTQTPKHLITATGQRVTLRCSPRSGDLSVYWYQQSLDQGLQFLIQYYNGEERAKGNILERFSAQQFPDLHSELNLSSLELGDSALYFCASSVSAGVSYNEQFFGPGTRLTVL.

The sample holds a few counts of this clonotype. The V gene is TRBV6-6, the J gene TRBJ1-5; 9 positions match TRBD1. Germline V lookup: CDR1 MNHNY, CDR2 SVGAGI (reference sequence). The CDR3 covers 18 residues. V lost 0 bases, J lost 6 bases, and 12 bases stayed unmatched. The CDR3 DNA sequence: TGTGCCAGCAGTTACTCGAAATTGGGACAGGGCTCAATTCAGCCCCAGCATTTT. It is translated as CASSYSKLGQGSIQPQHF.

In its sample, this clonotype was seen many times. The chain joins TRBV6-1 to TRBJ2-6; D remains unclear. From germline, CDR1 is MNHNS and CDR2 SASEGT. V lost 6 bases and J lost 0, with 18 bases in between. The CDR3 loop spans 18 amino acids. The DNA of the CDR3 is TGTGCCAGCAGACCCGCAGGAGCCGGTAGCTCTGGGGCCAACGTCCTGACTTTC. This sequence encodes CASRPAGAGSSGANVLTF.

This clonotype was picked up many times. This rearrangement joins TRBV29-1 to TRBJ2-3; 11 bases are shared with TRBD2. The CDR3 runs to 20 residues. Germline CDR1 reads SQVTM; CDR2 reads ANQGSEA. The J segment lost 0 bases and the V segment lost 5 bases, leaving 19 bases of the junction unmatched. The CDR3 loop is CSVPNQAGTSGGLSTDTQYF. In DNA, the CDR3 is TGCAGCGTTCCTAACCAGGCCGGGACTAGCGGAGGCCTTAGCACAGATACGCAGTATTTT.

A note on this clonotype: A much larger clone differs from this one at a single base, so this may be a read error. This rearrangement joins TRBV6-1 to TRBJ2-1; 9 bases match TRBD2. Germline assignment: CDR1 MNHNS and CDR2 SASEGT. V shed 6 bases, J shed 3 bases, and the junction held 9 bases outside the gene matches. The CDR3 has 16 residues. The CDR3 here is CASRGRTSDDYNEQFF. CDR3 coding DNA: TGTGCCAGCAGAGGAAGGACTAGCGACGACTACAATGAGCAGTTCTTC.

This clonotype came up many times. The V gene is TRBV2, the J gene TRBJ1-5; no firm D call. This CDR3 has 13 residues. CDR1 SNHLY and CDR2 FYNNEI come from the germline V gene. The V end was cut by 5 bases, the J end by 0 bases, with 5 bases between. CDR3 DNA: TGTGCCAGCAGTAGGGATAGCAATCAGCCCCAGCATTTT. Its translation: CASSRDSNQPQHF.

This clonotype was seen many times. The gene calls are TRBV11-2 and TRBJ2-1; D not certain. CDR3 length equals 13 residues. CDR1 is SGHAT, CDR2 FQNNGV, per germline. V lost 0 bases and J 8 bases, leaving 8 bases between the germline ends. This CDR3 reads CASSLDGLHEQFF. The CDR3 DNA is TGTGCCAGCAGCTTAGACGGTCTGCATGAGCAGTTCTTC.

The gene calls are TRBV4-3 and TRBJ1-3, with TRBD1 matching over 8 bases. Unmatched junction bases numbered 7, after V lost 9 bases and J lost 0 bases. This CDR3 contains 15 residues. Germline CDR1 and CDR2: LGHNA and YSLEER. The CDR3 DNA is TGCGCCAGTGCGGACAGGGCCAACTCTGGAAACACCATATATTTT. Encoded protein: CASADRANSGNTIYF.

This clonotype showed up just a few times. J is TRBJ2-1 and V is TRBV29-1, with unresolved D. This CDR3 has 12 residues. V lost 7 bases to trimming and J lost 6 bases, with 13 bases between them. CDR1 SQVTM and CDR2 ANQGSEA come from the germline V gene. The CDR3 DNA reads as TGCAGCGCGTGGATAGGTGGCAATGAGCAGTTCTTC. Translation: CSAWIGGNEQFF.

This clonotype has ten or more counts. The chain is built from TRBV6-2 or TRBV6-3 and TRBJ2-2, with D possibly being TRBD2 (6 bases). CDR1 is MNHEY and CDR2 is SVGEGT in the germline V gene. V lost 3 bases and J lost 4, with 15 bases in between. The length of the CDR3 is 16 residues. DNA of the CDR3: TGTGCCAGCAGTTATTCATCGGGAGCCCCCACCGGGGAGCTGTTTTTT. This gives the protein CASSYSSGAPTGELFF.

This clonotype was seen a handful of times. The rearrangement uses TRBV11-3 and TRBJ2-1, with D possibly being TRBD1 or TRBD2 (5 bases each). The CDR3 totals 13 residues. With 1 base removed from V and 6 bases from J, the gap between germline ends came to 7 bases. In germline, CDR1 is SGHNT, CDR2 YENEEA. The CDR3 sequence is CASSLAGTNEQFF. The CDR3 bases are TGTGCCAGCAGCTTAGCAGGGACCAATGAGCAGTTCTTC.

This clonotype has just a few counts. CDR3 in amino acids: CSAGDRGLLDTQYF. CDR3 DNA sequence: TGCAGTGCCGGGGACAGGGGGCTGTTAGATACGCAGTATTTT. The chain is built from TRBV20-1 and TRBJ2-3; 12 bases are a match to TRBD1. The CDR3 extends over 14 amino acids. The junction had 6 bases not matched to a gene; V was cut back by 6 bases and J by 5 bases. CDR1 DFQATT and CDR2 SNEGSKA come from the germline V gene (reference sequence).

This clonotype appeared many times. CDR3 coding DNA: TGTGCCAGCAGCCCCGGGGTGACCTCTGGGGCCAACGTCCTGACTTTC. Translation: CASSPGVTSGANVLTF. The chain recombines TRBV7-2 with TRBJ2-6; weak D call: TRBD2 (5 bases). Per germline, CDR1 SGHTA and CDR2 FQGNSA. The V end lost 5 bases, the J end lost 0 bases, and 11 bases lay between the germline ends. The CDR3 is 16 amino acids.

This chain connects TRBV20-1 to TRBJ2-5; 8 bases map to TRBD1. The CDR3 runs 13 residues. Germline V lookup: CDR1 DFQATT, CDR2 SNEGSKA (reference sequence). CDR3 region: CTIQRTGQETQYF. In nucleotides, the CDR3 is TGCACCATCCAACGGACAGGGCAAGAGACCCAGTACTTC.

This clonotype was recorded at least ten times. The gene calls are TRBV7-9 and TRBJ2-7; 9 bases agree with TRBD1. The CDR3 runs to 15 residues. V shed 2 bases and J 5 bases; nucleotides not matched to a gene: 7. CDR1 SEHNR and CDR2 FQNEAQ come from the germline V gene (reference sequence). This CDR3 is CASSLRDRVSHEQYF. CDR3 DNA: TGTGCCAGCAGCTTAAGGGACAGGGTGTCCCACGAGCAGTACTTC.

This clonotype occurred a few times. The rearrangement uses TRBV27 and TRBJ2-5; 14 bases map to TRBD2. Germline trimming cut 5 bases from V and 5 bases from J; bases unmatched to any gene: 7. The CDR3 sequence is 16 residues long. CDR1 and CDR2 from the germline V gene are MNHEY and SMNVEV (reference sequence). The CDR3 loop is CASSHGTSGRLETQYF. In DNA, the CDR3 is TGTGCCAGCAGTCACGGGACTAGCGGGAGATTGGAGACCCAGTACTTC.